The 14 T cell receptor beta chains below all came from one sample that was sequenced in a study of blood T cell repertoires in COVID-19. The data were produced by immunoSEQ multiplex PCR, yet TCRdb's version contains in-frame clones alone and is incomplete. Of approximately 46,000 clones listed, around 83% are singletons. Sequenced sample: peripheral blood. These receptor sequences come from a man aged 55-75 years with acute or convalescent COVID-19.

The chain links TRBV6-5 to TRBJ1-1; 7 positions agree with TRBD1. The CDR3 totals 14 residues. The V segment lost 6 bases and the J segment 5 bases; nucleotides outside the gene matches: 9. From germline, CDR1 is MNHEY and CDR2 SVGAGI. Written as DNA, the CDR3 is TGTGCCAGCAGAGACAGGGCGGGGGGAACTGAAGCTTTCTTT. Translated, it gives CASRDRAGGTEAFF.

J is TRBJ2-5 and V is TRBV27; 7 positions agree with TRBD1. V gave up 5 bases and J gave up 0 bases; unmatched junction bases: 6. CDR1 is MNHEY, CDR2 SMNVEV, per germline (reference sequence). The CDR3 extends over 15 amino acids. CDR3 sequence: CASSPRDSYQETQYF. Here the CDR3 DNA reads TGTGCCAGCAGTCCACGGGACAGTTACCAAGAGACCCAGTACTTC.

The chain carries TRBV19 and TRBJ1-2; D ambiguous. V was shortened by 4 bases and J by 7 bases, with 19 bases between the two germline ends. Germline loops: CDR1 LNHDA, CDR2 SQIVND (reference sequence). The CDR3 length is 15 residues. The CDR3 DNA sequence: TGTGCCAGTAGTAGACGCGGGCGCCTAGCTATTGGCTACACCTTC. Residues: CASSRRGRLAIGYTF.

The V and J genes are TRBV4-1 and TRBJ2-1; TRBD2 aligns across 11 bases. The CDR3 runs to 17 residues. V was pared by 4 bases and J by 1 base, with 6 bases of the junction left unmatched. Per the germline V gene, CDR1 is MGHRA and CDR2 is YSYEKL. CDR3 DNA sequence: TGCGCCAGCAGCCGCGGACTAGCGGGTATTTCCTACAATGAGCAGTTCTTC. Its translation: CASSRGLAGISYNEQFF.

This clone turned up a few times. V gene TRBV2 combines with J gene TRBJ1-2; D gene uncertain. Deletions cut 6 bases from V and 7 bases from J, with 12 bases between. Germline CDR1 and CDR2: SNHLY and FYNNEI. The CDR3 contains 12 residues. In nucleotides, the CDR3 is TGTGCCAGCAGCGATGTCGGGGTTGGCTACACCTTC. Residues: CASSDVGVGYTF. Full variable domain (outside the CDR3, taken from reference TRBV2 and TRBJ1-2): EPEVTQTPSHQVTQMGQEVILRCVPISNHLYFYWYRQILGQKVEFLVSFYNNEISEKSEIFDDQFSVERPDGSNFTLKIRSTKLEDSAMYFCASSDVGVGYTFGSGTRLTVV.

The chain uses TRBV4-1 and TRBJ2-7; D gene unclear. Trimming shortened V by 4 bases and J by 3 bases, and 10 bases separated the two germline ends. Germline lookup yields CDR1 MGHRA and CDR2 YSYEKL. CDR3 length: 13 residues. The CDR3 loop is CASSRLEFYEQYF. DNA of the CDR3: TGCGCCAGCAGCCGCCTAGAGTTCTACGAGCAGTACTTC.

The J gene is TRBJ2-2, the V gene TRBV10-1; 10 bases fit TRBD1. The CDR3 totals 14 residues. Germline CDR1 reads WNHNN; CDR2 reads SYGVQD (reference sequence). V was clipped by 4 bases and J by 4 bases; unmatched bases: 0. The chain's CDR3 is CASSGDRGTGELFF. The DNA for the CDR3 is TGCGCCAGCAGTGGGGACAGGGGCACCGGGGAGCTGTTTTTT.

The chain is built from TRBV28 and TRBJ1-1; 7 bases are shared with TRBD1. V shed 6 bases and J 4 bases; nucleotides not matched to a gene: 5. This CDR3 has 13 amino acids. Germline assignment: CDR1 MDHEN and CDR2 SYDVKM. The CDR3 DNA reads TGTGCCAGCAGAACTGGGACAGCCACTGAAGCTTTCTTT. It yields the protein CASRTGTATEAFF.

The chain recombines TRBV4-2 with TRBJ1-1, with 7 bases identical to TRBD1. The V and J ends lost 0 bases and 6 bases, in that order; junction bases with no gene match: 22. Germline V gene lookup returns CDR1 LGHNA and CDR2 YNFKEQ. The CDR3 loop spans 20 amino acids. Written as DNA, the CDR3 is TGTGCCAGCAGCCAAGATGTGGGCAGGGGGAAAGGGGAGGTGGAAGCTGAAGCTTTCTTT. Its protein product is CASSQDVGRGKGEVEAEAFF.

This chain joins TRBV18 and TRBJ1-5; 7 bases agree with TRBD1. Trimming cost V 4 bases and J 1 base; bases outside gene matches: 10. The germline V gene has CDR1 KGHSH and CDR2 LQKENI. This CDR3 is built from 17 residues. This CDR3 is CASSQNARGDSNQPQHF. The CDR3 nucleotides read TGTGCCAGCTCACAAAACGCCAGGGGGGACAGCAATCAGCCCCAGCATTTT.

This clone was counted only a few times. The chain carries TRBV3-1 (or the pseudogene TRBV3-2) and TRBJ2-4; 10 bases are a match to TRBD1. The CDR3 covers 17 residues. V shed 4 bases and J 1 base; nucleotides not matched to a gene: 7. Germline CDR1 is LGHDT and CDR2 is YNNKEL (reference sequence). CDR3 region: CASSRTPGQGAKNIQYF. In nucleotides, the CDR3 is TGTGCCAGCAGCCGCACCCCGGGACAGGGGGCCAAAAACATTCAGTACTTC.

The CDR3 DNA is TGCGCCAGCAGCTCGACTAGCGCATCCCCCTACGAGCAGTACTTC. It is translated as CASSSTSASPYEQYF. The chain is built from TRBV5-1 and TRBJ2-7, with 8 positions matching TRBD2. With 3 bases clipped from V and 2 bases from J, the junction kept 7 bases outside the gene matches. There are 15 residues in the CDR3. The germline CDR1 and CDR2 sequences are SGHRS and YFSETQ.

The rearrangement joins TRBV7-2 to TRBJ2-3; 7 nucleotides match TRBD1. There are 16 residues in the CDR3. Unmatched junction bases numbered 9, after V lost 5 bases and J lost 1 base. From germline, CDR1 is SGHTA and CDR2 FQGNSA. In DNA, the CDR3 is TGTGCCAGCAGCGCAGGAGTTACAGGGGGCACAGATACGCAGTATTTT. It translates to CASSAGVTGGTDTQYF.

The V call is TRBV5-1, the J call TRBJ2-5, with 10 bases aligning to TRBD2. Germline V gene lookup returns CDR1 SGHRS and CDR2 YFSETQ. V lost 0 bases, J lost 5 bases, and 13 bases stayed unmatched. The CDR3 extends over 18 amino acids. DNA for the CDR3: TGCGCCAGCAGCTTGGCCATCCTAGCGGGAGCAGGGGGGGAGACCCAGTACTTC. Encoded protein: CASSLAILAGAGGETQYF.